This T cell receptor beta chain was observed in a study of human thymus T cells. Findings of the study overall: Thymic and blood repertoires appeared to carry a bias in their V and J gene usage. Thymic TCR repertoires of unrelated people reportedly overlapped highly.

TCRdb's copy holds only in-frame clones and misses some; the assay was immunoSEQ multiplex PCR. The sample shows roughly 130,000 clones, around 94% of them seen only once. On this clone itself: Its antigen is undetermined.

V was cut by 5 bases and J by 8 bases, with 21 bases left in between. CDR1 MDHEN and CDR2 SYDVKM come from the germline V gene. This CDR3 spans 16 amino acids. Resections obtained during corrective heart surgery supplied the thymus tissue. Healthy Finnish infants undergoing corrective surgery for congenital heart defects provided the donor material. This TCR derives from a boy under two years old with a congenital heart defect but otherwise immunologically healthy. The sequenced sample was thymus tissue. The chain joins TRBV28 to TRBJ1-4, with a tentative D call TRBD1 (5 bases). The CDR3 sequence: CASSPTAGGLREKLFF. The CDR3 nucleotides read TGTGCCAGCAGTCCCACCGCGGGGGGTCTGAGGGAAAAACTGTTTTTT.